This TCR beta chain was recovered during a study of memory CD4+ T cells and cytomegalovirus serostatus. On the study more broadly: Donors were healthy Belgian adults, 10 or so CMV seropositive and about two dozen seronegative.

Authors' processing steps: After removing out-of-frame reads, 2 million to 2.5 million distinct TCRbeta sequences remained. Generated by immunoSEQ multiplex PCR, the TCRdb table keeps only in-frame clones and is missing some. The DNA gave D and trimming, while V, J and clone size come from that table. Of some 65,000 clones in the sample, around three quarters were seen once. Single viable CD3+CD4+CD8-CD45RO+ cells were sorted as the memory CD4+ T cells. Serum IgG to CMV pp150, pp28, p38 and p52 defined serostatus. Notes on this clone: The same CDR3 arises from other DNA sequences in this sample as well.

The clonotype was recovered from an adult in good health and CMV-seronegative. Some clones in this sample may be carry-over from other donors' samples. Sequenced: memory CD4+ T cells from blood.

CDR3 sequence (DNA): TGTGCCAGCAGCCCGTCGGGTAACTATGGCTACACCTTC. The encoded protein is CASSPSGNYGYTF. The genes are TRBV7-8 and TRBJ1-2; D not certain. V lost 5 bases and J lost 1, with 8 bases in between. Germline V gene data show CDR1 as SGHVS and CDR2 as FQNEAQ. This CDR3 is built from 13 residues. The full variable domain, with the rest looked up from reference TRBV7-8 and TRBJ1-2, is GAGVSQSPRYKVAKRGQDVALRCDPISGHVSLFWYQQALGQGPEFLTYFQNEAQLDKSGLPSDRFFAERPEGSVSTLKIQRTQQEDSAVYLCASSPSGNYGYTFGSGTRLTVV.